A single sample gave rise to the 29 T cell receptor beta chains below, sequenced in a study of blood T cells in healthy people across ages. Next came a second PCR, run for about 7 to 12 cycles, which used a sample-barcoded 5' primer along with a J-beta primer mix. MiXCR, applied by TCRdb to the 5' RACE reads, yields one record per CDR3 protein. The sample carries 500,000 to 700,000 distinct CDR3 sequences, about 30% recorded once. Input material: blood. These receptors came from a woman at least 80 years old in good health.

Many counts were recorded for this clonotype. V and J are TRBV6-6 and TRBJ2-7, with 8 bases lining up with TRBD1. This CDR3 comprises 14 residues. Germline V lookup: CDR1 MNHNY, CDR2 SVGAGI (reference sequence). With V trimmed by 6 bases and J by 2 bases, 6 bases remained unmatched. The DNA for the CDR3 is TGTGCCAGCAGCATCGGACAGGGTCCCTACGAGCAGTACTTC. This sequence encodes CASSIGQGPYEQYF.

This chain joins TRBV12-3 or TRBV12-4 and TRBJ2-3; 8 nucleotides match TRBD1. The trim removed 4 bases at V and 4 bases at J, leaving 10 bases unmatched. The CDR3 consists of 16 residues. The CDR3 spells CASSWGTGTRADTQYF. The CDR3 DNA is TGTGCCAGCAGTTGGGGGACAGGAACTAGAGCAGATACGCAGTATTTT.

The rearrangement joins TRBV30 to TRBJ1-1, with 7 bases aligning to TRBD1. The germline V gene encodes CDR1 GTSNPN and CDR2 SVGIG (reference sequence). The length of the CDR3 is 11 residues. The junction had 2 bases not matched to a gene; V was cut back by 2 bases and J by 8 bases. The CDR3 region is CAWSPGGEAFF. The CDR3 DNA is TGTGCCTGGAGTCCAGGGGGGGAAGCTTTCTTT. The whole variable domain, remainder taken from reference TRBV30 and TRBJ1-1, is SQTIHQWPATLVQPVGSPLSLECTVEGTSNPNLYWYRQAAGRGLQLLFYSVGIGQISSEVPQNLSASRPQDRQFILSSKKLLLSDSGFYLCAWSPGGEAFFGQGTRLTVV.

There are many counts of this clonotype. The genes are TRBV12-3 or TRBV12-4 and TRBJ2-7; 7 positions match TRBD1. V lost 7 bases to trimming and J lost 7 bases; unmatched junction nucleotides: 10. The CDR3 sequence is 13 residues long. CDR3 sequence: CASTGQLSGEQYF. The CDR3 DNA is TGTGCCAGCACGGGACAGCTCTCCGGAGAGCAGTACTTC.

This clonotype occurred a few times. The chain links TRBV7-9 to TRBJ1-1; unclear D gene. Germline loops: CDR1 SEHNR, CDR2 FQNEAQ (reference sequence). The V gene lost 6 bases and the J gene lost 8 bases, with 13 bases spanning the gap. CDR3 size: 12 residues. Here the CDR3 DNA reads TGTGCCAGCAGTCCCGACACCCTCGAAGCTTTCTTT. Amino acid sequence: CASSPDTLEAFF. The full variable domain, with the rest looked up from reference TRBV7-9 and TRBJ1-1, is DTGVSQNPRHKITKRGQNVTFRCDPISEHNRLYWYRQTLGQGPEFLTYFQNEAQLEKSRLLSDRFSAERPKGSFSTLEIQRTEQGDSAMYLCASSPDTLEAFFGQGTRLTVV.

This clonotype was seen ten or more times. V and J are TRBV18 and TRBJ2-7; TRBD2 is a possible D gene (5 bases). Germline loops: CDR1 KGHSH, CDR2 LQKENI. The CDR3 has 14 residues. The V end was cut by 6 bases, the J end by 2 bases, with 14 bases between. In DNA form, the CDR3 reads TGTGCCAGCTCCGCGGGCGCCCAGACCTACGAGCAGTACTTC. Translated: CASSAGAQTYEQYF.

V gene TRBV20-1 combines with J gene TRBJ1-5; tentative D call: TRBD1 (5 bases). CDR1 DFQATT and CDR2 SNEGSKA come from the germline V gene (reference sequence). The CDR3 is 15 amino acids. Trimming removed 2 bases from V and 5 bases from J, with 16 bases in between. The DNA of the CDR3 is TGCAGTGCTAGACCCTCCTCGGGGGTCCATCAGCCCCAGCATTTT. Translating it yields CSARPSSGVHQPQHF.

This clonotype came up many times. The CDR3 region has the DNA TGTGCCAGCAGTCCCGACAGTGGGTGGGGAGAGACCCAGTACTTC. Protein product: CASSPDSGWGETQYF. The chain links TRBV6-2 or TRBV6-3 to TRBJ2-5; maybe TRBD1 (5 bases). Per the germline V gene, CDR1 is MNHEY and CDR2 is SVGEGT. V was pared by 5 bases and J by 4 bases, with 17 bases between. There are 15 residues in the CDR3.

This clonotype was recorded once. CDR3 sequence reads: CASRLTGNAQYF. CDR3 bases: TGTGCCAGCAGACTGACAGGGAATGCGCAGTATTTT. This rearrangement joins TRBV12-3 or TRBV12-4 to TRBJ2-3; 7 bases map to TRBD1. With 6 bases clipped from V and 10 bases from J, the junction kept 7 bases outside the gene matches. The CDR3 totals 12 residues.

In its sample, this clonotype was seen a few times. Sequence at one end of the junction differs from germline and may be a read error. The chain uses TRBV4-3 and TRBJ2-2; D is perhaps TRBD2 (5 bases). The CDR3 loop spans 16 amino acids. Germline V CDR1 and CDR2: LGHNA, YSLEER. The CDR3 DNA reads TGCGCCAGCAGCCAAGATAAGGGAATGAACACCGGGGAACTGTTTTTT. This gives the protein CASSQDKGMNTGELFF.

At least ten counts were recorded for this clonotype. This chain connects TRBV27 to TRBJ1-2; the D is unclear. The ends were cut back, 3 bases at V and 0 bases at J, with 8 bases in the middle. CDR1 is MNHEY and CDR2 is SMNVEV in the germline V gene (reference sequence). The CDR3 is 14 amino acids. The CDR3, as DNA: TGTGCCAGCAGTTTTCGTAGATCTAACTATGGCTACACCTTC. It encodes CASSFRRSNYGYTF.

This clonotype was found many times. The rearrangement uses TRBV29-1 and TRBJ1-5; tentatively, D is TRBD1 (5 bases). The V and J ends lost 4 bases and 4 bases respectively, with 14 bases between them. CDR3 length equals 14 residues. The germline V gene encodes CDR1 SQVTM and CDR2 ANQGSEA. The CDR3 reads CSVGGTSPNQPQHF. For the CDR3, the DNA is TGCAGCGTTGGAGGGACCTCCCCAAATCAGCCCCAGCATTTT.

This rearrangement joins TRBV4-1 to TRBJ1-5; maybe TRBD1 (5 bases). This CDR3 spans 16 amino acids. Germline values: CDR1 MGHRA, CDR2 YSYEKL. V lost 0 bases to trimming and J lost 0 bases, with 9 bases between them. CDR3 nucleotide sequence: TGCGCCAGCAGCCAAGAGGGGGATTATAGCAATCAGCCCCAGCATTTT. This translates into CASSQEGDYSNQPQHF.

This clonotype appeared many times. The CDR3 DNA reads as TGTGCCAGCAGCCAAGACAGGGGATGGGGTGGCTACACCTTC. Amino acid sequence: CASSQDRGWGGYTF. This chain links TRBV4-2 with TRBJ1-2; TRBD1 is a possible D gene (6 bases). V lost 0 bases to trimming and J lost 7 bases, with 12 bases between them. This CDR3 comprises 14 residues. The germline V gene has CDR1 LGHNA and CDR2 YNFKEQ.

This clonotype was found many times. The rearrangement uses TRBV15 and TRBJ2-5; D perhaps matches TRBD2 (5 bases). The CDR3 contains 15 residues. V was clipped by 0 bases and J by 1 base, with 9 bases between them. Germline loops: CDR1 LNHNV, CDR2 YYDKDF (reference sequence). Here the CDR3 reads CATSRDSAGQETQYF. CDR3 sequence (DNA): TGTGCCACCAGCAGAGATTCCGCGGGCCAAGAGACCCAGTACTTC.

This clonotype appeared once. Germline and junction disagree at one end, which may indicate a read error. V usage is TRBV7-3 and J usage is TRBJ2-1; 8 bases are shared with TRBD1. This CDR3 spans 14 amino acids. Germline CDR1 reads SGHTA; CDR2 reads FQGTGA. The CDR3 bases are TGTGCCGGCAGCCTCCTTGGACAGGGTAGTGGGCAGTTCTTC. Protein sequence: CAGSLLGQGSGQFF.

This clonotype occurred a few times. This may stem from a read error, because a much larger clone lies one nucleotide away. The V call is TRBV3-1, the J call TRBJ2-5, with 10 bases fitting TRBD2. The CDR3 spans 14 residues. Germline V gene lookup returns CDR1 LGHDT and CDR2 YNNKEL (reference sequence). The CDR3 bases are TGTGCCAGCGAGCTAGCGGGGGATCAAGAGACCCGGTACTTC. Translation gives CASELAGDQETRYF.

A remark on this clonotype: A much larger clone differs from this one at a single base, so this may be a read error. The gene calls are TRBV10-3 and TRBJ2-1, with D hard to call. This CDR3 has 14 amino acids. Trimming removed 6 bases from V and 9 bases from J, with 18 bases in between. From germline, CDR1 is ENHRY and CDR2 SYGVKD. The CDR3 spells CAIRERGSPGEQFF. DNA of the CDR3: TGTGCCATCAGGGAGCGAGGCTCCCCGGGTGAGCAGTTCTTC.

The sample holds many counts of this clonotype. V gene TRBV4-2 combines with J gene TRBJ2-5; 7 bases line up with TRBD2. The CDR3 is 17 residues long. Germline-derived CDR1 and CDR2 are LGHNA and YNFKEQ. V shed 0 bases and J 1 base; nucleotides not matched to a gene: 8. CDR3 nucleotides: TGTGCCAGCAGCCAAGACGGAGCGGGGAGCCGCCAAGAGACCCAGTACTTC. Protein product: CASSQDGAGSRQETQYF.

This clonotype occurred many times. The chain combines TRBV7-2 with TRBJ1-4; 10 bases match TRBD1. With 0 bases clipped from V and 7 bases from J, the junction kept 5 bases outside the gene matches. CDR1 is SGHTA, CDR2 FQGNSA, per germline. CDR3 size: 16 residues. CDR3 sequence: CASSLAGGQGSEKLFF. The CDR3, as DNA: TGTGCCAGCAGCTTAGCGGGGGGACAGGGGTCTGAAAAACTGTTTTTT.

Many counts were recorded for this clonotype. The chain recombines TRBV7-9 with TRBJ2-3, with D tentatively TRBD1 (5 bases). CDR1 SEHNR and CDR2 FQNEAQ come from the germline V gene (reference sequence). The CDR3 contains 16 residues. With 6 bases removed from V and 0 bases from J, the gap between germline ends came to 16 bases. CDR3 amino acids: CASSYITGSSTDTQYF. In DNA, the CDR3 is TGTGCCAGCAGTTACATTACAGGTTCTAGCACAGATACGCAGTATTTT.

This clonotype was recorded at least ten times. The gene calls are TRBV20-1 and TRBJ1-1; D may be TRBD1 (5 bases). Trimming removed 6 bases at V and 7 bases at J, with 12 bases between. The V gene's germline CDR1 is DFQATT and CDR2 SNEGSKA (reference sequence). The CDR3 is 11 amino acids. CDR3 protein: CSATGTDEAFF. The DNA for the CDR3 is TGCAGTGCAACCGGGACGGATGAAGCTTTCTTT.

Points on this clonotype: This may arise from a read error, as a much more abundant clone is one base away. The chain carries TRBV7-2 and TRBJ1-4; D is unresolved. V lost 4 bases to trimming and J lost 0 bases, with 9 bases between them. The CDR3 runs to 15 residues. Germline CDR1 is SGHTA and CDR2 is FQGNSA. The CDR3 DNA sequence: TGTACCAGCAGCTCCCGTCGAGCAACTAATGAAAAACTGTTTTTT. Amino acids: CTSSSRRATNEKLFF.

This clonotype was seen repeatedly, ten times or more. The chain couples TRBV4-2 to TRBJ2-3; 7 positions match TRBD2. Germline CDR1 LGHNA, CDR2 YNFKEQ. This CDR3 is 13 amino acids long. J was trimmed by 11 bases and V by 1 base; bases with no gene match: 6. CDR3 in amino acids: CASSQAQREGQYF. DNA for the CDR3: TGTGCCAGCAGCCAAGCCCAGCGGGAAGGGCAGTATTTT.

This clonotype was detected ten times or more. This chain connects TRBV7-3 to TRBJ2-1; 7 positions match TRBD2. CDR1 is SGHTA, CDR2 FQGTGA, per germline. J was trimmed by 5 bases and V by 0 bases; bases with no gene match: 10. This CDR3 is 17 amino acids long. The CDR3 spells CASSLTGVGGVDNEQFF. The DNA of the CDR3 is TGTGCCAGCAGCTTAACCGGGGTGGGGGGGGTCGACAATGAGCAGTTCTTC. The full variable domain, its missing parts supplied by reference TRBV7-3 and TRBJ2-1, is GAGVSQTPSNKVTEKGKYVELRCDPISGHTALYWYRQSLGQGPEFLIYFQGTGAADDSGLPNDRFFAVRPEGSVSTLKIQRTERGDSAVYLCASSLTGVGGVDNEQFFGPGTRLTVL.

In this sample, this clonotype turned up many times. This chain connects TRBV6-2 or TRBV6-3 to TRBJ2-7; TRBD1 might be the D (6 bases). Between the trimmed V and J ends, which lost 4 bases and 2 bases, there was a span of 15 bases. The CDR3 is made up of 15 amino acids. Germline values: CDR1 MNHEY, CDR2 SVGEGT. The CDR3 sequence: CASSSRAGDTYEQYF. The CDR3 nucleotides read TGTGCCAGCAGTTCCAGGGCAGGGGATACCTACGAGCAGTACTTC.

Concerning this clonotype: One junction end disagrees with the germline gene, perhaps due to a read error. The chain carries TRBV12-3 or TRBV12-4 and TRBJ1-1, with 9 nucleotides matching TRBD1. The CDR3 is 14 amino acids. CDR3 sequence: CASSPGQGNTEAFW. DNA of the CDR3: TGTGCCAGCAGTCCGGGACAGGGTAACACTGAAGCTTTCTGG.

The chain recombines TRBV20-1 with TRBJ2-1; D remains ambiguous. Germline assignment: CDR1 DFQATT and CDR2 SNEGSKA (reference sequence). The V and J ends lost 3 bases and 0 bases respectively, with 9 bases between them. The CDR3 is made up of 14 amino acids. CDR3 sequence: CSASVVGSYNEQFF. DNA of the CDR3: TGCAGTGCTAGTGTCGTAGGCTCCTACAATGAGCAGTTCTTC.

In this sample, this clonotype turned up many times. The CDR3 nucleotides read TGTGCCAGCACCTCCACGGGCATAAGGACAGATACGCAGTATTTT. It is translated as CASTSTGIRTDTQYF. V gene TRBV7-2 combines with J gene TRBJ2-3, with unresolved D. This CDR3 is built from 15 residues. Germline CDR1 SGHTA, CDR2 FQGNSA. Trimming shortened V by 7 bases and J by 3 bases, and 17 bases separated the two germline ends.